The TCR beta chain under discussion was sequenced for a study of shared clonotypes between healthy human individuals. Points from the study as a whole: Specimens sampled were limited to blood, with tissue repertoires likely differing. Naive CD4 clonotype sharing across several donors was 5% to 6%.

A deep-level run was used for the assay. Assay: immunoSEQ multiplex PCR; the TCRdb copy retains only in-frame clones and omits some. The sample records 2 million to 2.5 million clones, around 90% being singletons. As regards this clone: Antigen: not known.

Per the germline V gene, CDR1 is MNHEY and CDR2 is SMNVEV (reference sequence). The CDR3 sequence is 14 residues long. Trimming cost V 6 bases and J 5 bases; bases outside gene matches: 4. Sequenced sample: naive CD4+ T cells from PBMCs. Sample subset: CD45RA+ positively selected. This sequence joins TRBV27 and TRBJ2-3; 11 nucleotides agree with TRBD2. This TCR derives from a man aged 18 to 30 in good health. Some clones in this sample may be carry-over from other donors' samples. The CDR3 sequence is CASRLAGVRDTQYF. In DNA, the CDR3 is TGTGCCAGCAGACTAGCGGGAGTTCGAGATACGCAGTATTTT.